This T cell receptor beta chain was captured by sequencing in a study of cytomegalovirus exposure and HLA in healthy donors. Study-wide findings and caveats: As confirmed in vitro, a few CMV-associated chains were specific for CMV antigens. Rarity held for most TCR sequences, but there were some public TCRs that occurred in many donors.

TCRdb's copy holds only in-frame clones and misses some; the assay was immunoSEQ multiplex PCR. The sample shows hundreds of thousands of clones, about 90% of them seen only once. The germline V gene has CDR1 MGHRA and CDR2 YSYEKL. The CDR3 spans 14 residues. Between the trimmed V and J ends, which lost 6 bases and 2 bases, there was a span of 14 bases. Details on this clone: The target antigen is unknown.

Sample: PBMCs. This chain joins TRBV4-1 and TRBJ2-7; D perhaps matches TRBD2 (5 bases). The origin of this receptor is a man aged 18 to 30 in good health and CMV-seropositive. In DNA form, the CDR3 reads TGCGCCAGCAGAGGTGGCGGGTCAACCTACGAGCAGTACTTC. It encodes CASRGGGSTYEQYF.